This T cell receptor beta chain was sequenced in a study of control samples from healthy donors and cancer patients. Clones were sequenced by immunoSEQ multiplex PCR, and TCRdb holds only the in-frame ones, with some missing. The sample comprises approximately 150,000 clones, 94% of which are singletons, and around 13% rests with the top ten. Germline loops: CDR1 MNHNS, CDR2 SASEGT. The CDR3 has 15 residues. The germline V and J ends were trimmed by 2 bases and 9 bases, with 14 bases remaining between them. The rearrangement joins TRBV6-1 to TRBJ1-6, with D possibly being TRBD1 (5 bases). This sequence originates from a man between 40 and 49 years old in good health. The sequencing input was blood. The DNA for the CDR3 is TGTGCCAGCAGTGAAATGGGGGGAAGAGGTTCACCCCTCCACTTT. Protein product: CASSEMGGRGSPLHF.